The 8 T cell receptor beta chains in this list originate from one sample, sequenced in a study of blood T cell repertoires in COVID-19. Here immunoSEQ multiplex PCR was the method, and the copy in TCRdb shows in-frame clones only, minus some. The table includes about 200,000 clones, around 84% detected once. Sample: peripheral blood. The receptors derive from a woman of 80 years or more with acute or convalescent COVID-19.

The genes are TRBV14 and TRBJ1-2, with 7 bases aligning to TRBD1. J lost 4 bases, V lost 4 bases, and 3 bases had no gene match. The CDR3 extends over 13 amino acids. Germline CDR1 SGHDN, CDR2 FVKESK. The CDR3 DNA sequence: TGTGCCAGCAGCCCCAGACAGGGCTATGGCTACACCTTC. This encodes CASSPRQGYGYTF.

This chain uses TRBV9 with TRBJ2-5; tentatively, D is TRBD1 (5 bases). The CDR3 runs 16 residues. The germline V gene encodes CDR1 SGDLS and CDR2 YYNGEE. V shed 8 bases and J shed 1 base, with 21 bases lying between them. The CDR3 bases are TGTGCCAGTTCTTGGGGCCAACTAACCGGCCAAGAGACCCAGTACTTC. This sequence encodes CASSWGQLTGQETQYF.

The chain employs TRBV27 and TRBJ1-1; 7 bases line up with TRBD1. The CDR3 covers 15 residues. The junction had 8 bases not matched to a gene; V was cut back by 2 bases and J by 5 bases. CDR1 is MNHEY, CDR2 SMNVEV, per germline (reference sequence). CDR3 in DNA: TGTGCCAGCAGTTTACGCAGGGGGGTAGGAACTGAAGCTTTCTTT. This sequence encodes CASSLRRGVGTEAFF.

The chain recombines TRBV11-3 with TRBJ2-1, with TRBD1 matching 7 bases. V dropped 5 bases and J dropped 7; count of bases not matched to a gene: 17. This CDR3 comprises 17 residues. Germline lookup yields CDR1 SGHNT and CDR2 YENEEA. This chain's CDR3 is CASSPGRGGRAQNEQFF. CDR3 sequence (DNA): TGTGCCAGCAGCCCCGGCCGAGGGGGCCGAGCTCAAAATGAGCAGTTCTTC.

The chain uses TRBV5-6 and TRBJ1-2, with a possible D match to TRBD1 (5 bases). Germline lookup yields CDR1 SGHDT and CDR2 YYEEEE. CDR3 length equals 14 residues. V dropped 0 bases and J dropped 2 bases, with 8 bases sitting between them. The chain's CDR3 is CASSLGQPNYGYTF. CDR3 DNA: TGTGCCAGCAGCTTGGGACAGCCCAACTATGGCTACACCTTC.

This rearrangement joins TRBV6-5 to TRBJ1-6, with 7 positions matching TRBD1. V lost 6 bases to trimming and J lost 7 bases; unmatched junction nucleotides: 6. This CDR3 contains 14 residues. Germline V gives CDR1 MNHEY, CDR2 SVGAGI. The chain's CDR3 is CASSSRQGNSPLHF. In DNA, the CDR3 is TGTGCCAGCAGCAGCAGACAGGGAAATTCACCCCTCCACTTT.

The chain carries TRBV2 and TRBJ1-2; 7 nucleotides match TRBD1. The CDR3 runs 15 residues. From germline, CDR1 is SNHLY and CDR2 FYNNEI. With 7 bases clipped from V and 2 bases from J, the junction kept 10 bases outside the gene matches. CDR3 DNA: TGTGCCAGCAAAAATTTCGGGACAGCAAACTATGGCTACACCTTC. Residues: CASKNFGTANYGYTF.

This chain links TRBV10-3 with TRBJ2-5, with a weak D call TRBD2 (6 bases). Germline V gives CDR1 ENHRY, CDR2 SYGVKD. V was pared by 4 bases and J by 0 bases, with 12 bases between. The CDR3 sequence is 15 residues long. The CDR3 sequence: CAISAASAYQETQYF. In nucleotides, the CDR3 is TGTGCCATCAGTGCGGCTAGCGCTTACCAAGAGACCCAGTACTTC.